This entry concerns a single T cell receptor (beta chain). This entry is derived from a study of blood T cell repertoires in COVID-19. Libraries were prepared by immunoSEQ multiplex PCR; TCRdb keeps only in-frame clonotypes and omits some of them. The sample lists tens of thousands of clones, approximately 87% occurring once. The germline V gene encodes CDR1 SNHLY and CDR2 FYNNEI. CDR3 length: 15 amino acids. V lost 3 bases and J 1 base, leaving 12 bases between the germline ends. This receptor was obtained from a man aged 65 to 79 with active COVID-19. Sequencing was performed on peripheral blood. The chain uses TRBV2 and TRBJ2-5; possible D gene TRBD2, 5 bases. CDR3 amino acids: CASSDSGGIQETQYF. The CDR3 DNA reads TGTGCCAGCAGTGACAGCGGTGGAATCCAAGAGACCCAGTACTTC.